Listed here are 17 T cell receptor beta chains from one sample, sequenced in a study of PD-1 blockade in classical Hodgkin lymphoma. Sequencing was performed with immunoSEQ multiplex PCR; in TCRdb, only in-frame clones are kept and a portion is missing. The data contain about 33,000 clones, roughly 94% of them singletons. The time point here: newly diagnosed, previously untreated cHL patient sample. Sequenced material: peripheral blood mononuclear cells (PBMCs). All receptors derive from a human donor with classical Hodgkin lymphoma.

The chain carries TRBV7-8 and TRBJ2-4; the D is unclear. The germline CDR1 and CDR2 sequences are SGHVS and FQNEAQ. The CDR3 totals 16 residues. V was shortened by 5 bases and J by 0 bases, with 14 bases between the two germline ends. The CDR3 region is CASSLTATLAKNIQYF. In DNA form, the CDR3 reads TGTGCCAGCAGCCTAACGGCAACTCTAGCCAAAAACATTCAGTACTTC. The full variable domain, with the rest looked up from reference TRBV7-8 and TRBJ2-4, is GAGVSQSPRYKVAKRGQDVALRCDPISGHVSLFWYQQALGQGPEFLTYFQNEAQLDKSGLPSDRFFAERPEGSVSTLKIQRTQQEDSAVYLCASSLTATLAKNIQYFGAGTRLSVL.

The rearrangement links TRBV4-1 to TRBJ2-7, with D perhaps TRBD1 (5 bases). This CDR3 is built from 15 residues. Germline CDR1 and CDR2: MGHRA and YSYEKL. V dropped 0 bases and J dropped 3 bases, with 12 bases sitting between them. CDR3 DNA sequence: TGCGCCAGCAGCCAAGAGGTAGTGCAGGGCTACGAGCAGTACTTC. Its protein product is CASSQEVVQGYEQYF.

The DNA for the CDR3 is TGTGCCAGCAGTTCCACGCCCGGGACGAAGTTAGGCACTGAAGCTTTCTTT. This sequence encodes CASSSTPGTKLGTEAFF. This rearrangement joins TRBV2 to TRBJ1-1; D perhaps matches TRBD1 (5 bases). This CDR3 has 17 amino acids. V gave up 5 bases and J gave up 4 bases, with 23 bases separating them. CDR1 and CDR2 (germline): SNHLY, FYNNEI.

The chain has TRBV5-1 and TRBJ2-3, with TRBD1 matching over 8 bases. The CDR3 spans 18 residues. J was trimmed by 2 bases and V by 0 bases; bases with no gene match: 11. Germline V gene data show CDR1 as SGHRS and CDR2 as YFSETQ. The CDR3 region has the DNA TGCGCCAGCAGCTTGGGGGCCTCCGGGACAGGCAACACAGATACGCAGTATTTT. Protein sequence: CASSLGASGTGNTDTQYF.

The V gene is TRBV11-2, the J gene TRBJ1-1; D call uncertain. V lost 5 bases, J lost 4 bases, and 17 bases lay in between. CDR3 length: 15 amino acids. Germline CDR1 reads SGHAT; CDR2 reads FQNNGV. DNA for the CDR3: TGTGCCAGCAGCCTTAAGGGCGGTAGTAGCACTGAAGCTTTCTTT. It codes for CASSLKGGSSTEAFF.

The CDR3 protein is CASSQRGTSGEKTQYF. DNA of the CDR3: TGTGCCAGCAGCCAAAGGGGGACTAGCGGGGAGAAGACCCAGTACTTC. This chain uses TRBV14 with TRBJ2-5; 13 bases are shared with TRBD2. V shed 2 bases and J 6 bases; nucleotides not matched to a gene: 6. Germline CDR1 SGHDN, CDR2 FVKESK. The CDR3 covers 16 residues.

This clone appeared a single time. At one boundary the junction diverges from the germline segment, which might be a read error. CDR3 protein: CASNKQGINEKLLF. The CDR3 DNA reads as TGTGCCAGCAACAAACAGGGGATCAATGAAAAACTGCTTTTT. The chain employs TRBV7-2 and TRBJ1-4; 7 bases line up with TRBD1. The CDR3 totals 14 residues. The germline gives CDR1 SGHTA, CDR2 FQGNSA.

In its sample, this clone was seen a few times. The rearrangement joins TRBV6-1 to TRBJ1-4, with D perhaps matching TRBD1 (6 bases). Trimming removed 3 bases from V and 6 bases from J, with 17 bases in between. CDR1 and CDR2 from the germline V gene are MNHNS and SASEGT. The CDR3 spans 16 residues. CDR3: CASSDYVRGADEKLFF. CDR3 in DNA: TGTGCCAGCAGTGATTACGTTCGGGGGGCAGATGAAAAACTGTTTTTT.

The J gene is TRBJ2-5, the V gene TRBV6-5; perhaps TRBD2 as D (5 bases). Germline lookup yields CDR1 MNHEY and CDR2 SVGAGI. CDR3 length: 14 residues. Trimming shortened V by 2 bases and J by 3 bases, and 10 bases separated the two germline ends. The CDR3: CASSYRDGEETQYF. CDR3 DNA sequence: TGTGCCAGCAGTTACAGAGACGGGGAAGAGACCCAGTACTTC.

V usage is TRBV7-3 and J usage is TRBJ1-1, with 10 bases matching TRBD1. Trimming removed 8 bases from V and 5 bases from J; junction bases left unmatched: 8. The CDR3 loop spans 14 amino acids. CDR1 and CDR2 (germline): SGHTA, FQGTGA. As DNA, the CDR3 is TGTGCCAGCCCGACAGGGGGCGGTAGGACTGAAGCTTTCTTT. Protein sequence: CASPTGGGRTEAFF.

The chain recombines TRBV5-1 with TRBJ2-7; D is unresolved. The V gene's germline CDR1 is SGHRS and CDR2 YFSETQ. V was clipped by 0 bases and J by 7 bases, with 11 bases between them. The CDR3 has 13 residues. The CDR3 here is CASSLDTFREQYF. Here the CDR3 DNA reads TGCGCCAGCAGCTTGGACACCTTTCGGGAGCAGTACTTC.

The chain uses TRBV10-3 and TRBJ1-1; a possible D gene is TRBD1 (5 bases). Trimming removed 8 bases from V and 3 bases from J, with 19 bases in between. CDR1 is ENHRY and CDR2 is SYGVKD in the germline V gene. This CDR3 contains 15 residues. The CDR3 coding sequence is TGTGCCATCGCGAGGGGAGGGACGAGGGACACTGAAGCTTTCTTT. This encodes CAIARGGTRDTEAFF.

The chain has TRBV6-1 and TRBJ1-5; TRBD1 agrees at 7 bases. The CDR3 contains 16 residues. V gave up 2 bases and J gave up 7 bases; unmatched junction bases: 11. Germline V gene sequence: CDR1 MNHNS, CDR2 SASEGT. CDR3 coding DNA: TGTGCCAGCAGTGAACATTCAGGGGGATTGTGGCAGCCCCAGCATTTT. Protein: CASSEHSGGLWQPQHF.

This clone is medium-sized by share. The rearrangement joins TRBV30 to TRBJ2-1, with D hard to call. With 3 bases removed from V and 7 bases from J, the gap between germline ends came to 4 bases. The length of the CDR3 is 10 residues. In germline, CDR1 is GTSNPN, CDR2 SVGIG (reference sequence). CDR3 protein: CAWRANEQFF. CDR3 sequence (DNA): TGTGCCTGGAGGGCAAATGAGCAGTTCTTC.

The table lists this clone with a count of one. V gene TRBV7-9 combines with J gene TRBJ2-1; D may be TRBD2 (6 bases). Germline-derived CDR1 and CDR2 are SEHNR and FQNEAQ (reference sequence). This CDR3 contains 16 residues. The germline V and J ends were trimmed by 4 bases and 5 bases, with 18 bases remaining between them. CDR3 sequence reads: CASSYGTLIYHNEQFF. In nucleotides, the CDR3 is TGTGCCAGCAGCTATGGGACTTTAATCTACCACAATGAGCAGTTCTTC.

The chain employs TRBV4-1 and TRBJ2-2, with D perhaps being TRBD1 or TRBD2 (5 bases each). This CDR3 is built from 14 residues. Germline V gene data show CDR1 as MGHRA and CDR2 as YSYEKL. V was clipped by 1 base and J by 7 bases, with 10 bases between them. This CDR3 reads CASSQVKGSGELFF. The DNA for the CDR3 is TGCGCCAGCAGCCAAGTGAAGGGGAGCGGGGAGCTGTTTTTT.

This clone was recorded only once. The CDR3 protein is CASSFTTYEQYF. The CDR3 DNA reads as TGTGCCAGCAGTTTTACGACCTACGAGCAGTACTTC. The V gene is TRBV27, the J gene TRBJ2-7; D not certain. CDR1 is MNHEY, CDR2 SMNVEV, per germline (reference sequence). The CDR3 is 12 residues long. V shed 3 bases and J shed 2 bases, with 5 bases lying between them.